Below, 19 T cell receptor beta chains from the same sample are listed, as sequenced in a study of blood T cells in healthy people across ages. Combining a sample-barcoded 5' primer with a J-beta primer mix, a second PCR ran for roughly 7 to 12 cycles. TCRdb reanalysed the 5' RACE reads using MiXCR and keeps one entry per CDR3 protein. This table has 800,000 to 1,000,000 distinct CDR3 sequences, around 46% appearing once. Material: blood. Source of these receptors: a man in his thirties or forties in good health.

The genes are TRBV12-3 or TRBV12-4 and TRBJ1-4; D might be TRBD1 (6 bases). Trimming stripped 3 bases from V and 5 bases from J, with 16 bases between. CDR3 length: 16 amino acids. The CDR3 nucleotides read TGTGCCAGCAGTTTTTTCCCGGCAGGGGCAAATGAAAAACTGTTTTTT. As protein: CASSFFPAGANEKLFF.

V gene TRBV11-3 combines with J gene TRBJ1-2; D gene ambiguous. The CDR3 sequence is 12 residues long. V was shortened by 6 bases and J by 7 bases, with 12 bases between the two germline ends. The germline V gene has CDR1 SGHNT and CDR2 YENEEA. The CDR3 is CASSRDISGYTF. The DNA for the CDR3 is TGTGCCAGCAGTCGCGACATCAGTGGCTACACCTTC.

This chain links TRBV7-9 with TRBJ2-7, with 12 bases lining up with TRBD2. Trimming removed 5 bases from V and 6 bases from J; junction bases left unmatched: 5. CDR1 is SEHNR, CDR2 FQNEAQ, per germline (reference sequence). This CDR3 is built from 14 residues. As DNA, the CDR3 is TGTGCCAGCAGCCCTCGGACTAGCGGGGTCGAGCAGTACTTC. Residues: CASSPRTSGVEQYF. Complete variable domain (other parts from reference TRBV7-9 and TRBJ2-7): DTGVSQNPRHKITKRGQNVTFRCDPISEHNRLYWYRQTLGQGPEFLTYFQNEAQLEKSRLLSDRFSAERPKGSFSTLEIQRTEQGDSAMYLCASSPRTSGVEQYFGPGTRLTVT.

This clonotype was observed a handful of times. The rearrangement links TRBV20-1 to TRBJ2-3, with TRBD2 matching 10 bases. Germline assignment: CDR1 DFQATT and CDR2 SNEGSKA (reference sequence). The CDR3 length is 18 residues. Trimming cost V 2 bases and J 3 bases; bases outside gene matches: 14. CDR3 sequence: CSARRPGLAGVGTDTQYF. CDR3 in DNA: TGCAGTGCTAGACGCCCTGGGCTAGCGGGGGTCGGGACAGATACGCAGTATTTT.

The rearrangement uses TRBV4-1 and TRBJ1-1; TRBD1 matches at 7 bases. The V gene's germline CDR1 is MGHRA and CDR2 YSYEKL. The trim removed 2 bases at V and 0 bases at J, leaving 3 bases unmatched. This CDR3 region has 15 residues. The CDR3: CASSQQTGLNTEAFF. The CDR3 coding sequence is TGCGCCAGCAGCCAACAGACAGGGCTGAACACTGAAGCTTTCTTT.

This clonotype was recorded a few times. This rearrangement joins TRBV2 to TRBJ2-7, with no clear D. V was pared by 1 base and J by 0 bases, with 4 bases between. The CDR3 covers 13 residues. The germline V gene has CDR1 SNHLY and CDR2 FYNNEI. CDR3 sequence reads: CASSEVSSYEQYF. CDR3 DNA: TGTGCCAGCAGTGAAGTCAGCTCCTACGAGCAGTACTTC.

The genes are TRBV5-1 and TRBJ2-3, with D possibly matching TRBD2 (6 bases). This CDR3 region has 16 residues. From germline, CDR1 is SGHRS and CDR2 YFSETQ. V dropped 1 base and J dropped 6 bases, with 18 bases sitting between them. The CDR3, as DNA: TGCGCCAGCAGCTTGTGGGGCGGAGGGAGTCTCGATACGCAGTATTTT. This codes for CASSLWGGGSLDTQYF.

The chain is built from TRBV4-1 and TRBJ1-1; the D is unclear. Germline V gene sequence: CDR1 MGHRA, CDR2 YSYEKL. This CDR3 comprises 14 residues. The V end lost 2 bases, the J end lost 6 bases, and 13 bases lay between the germline ends. CDR3 residues: CASSQPGVEAEAFF. CDR3 sequence (DNA): TGCGCCAGCAGCCAACCGGGCGTTGAGGCTGAAGCTTTCTTT.

The CDR3 sequence: CSVSEAGSYEQYF. In DNA form, the CDR3 reads TGCAGCGTCTCAGAGGCGGGCTCCTACGAGCAGTACTTC. The rearrangement links TRBV29-1 to TRBJ2-7, with D possibly TRBD2 on 5 matching bases. This CDR3 contains 13 residues. Germline loops: CDR1 SQVTM, CDR2 ANQGSEA. The ends were cut back, 6 bases at V and 0 bases at J, with 12 bases in the middle.

This clonotype was picked up a small number of times. This chain connects TRBV7-2 to TRBJ1-5; possible D gene TRBD1, 5 bases. This CDR3 has 14 amino acids. The ends were cut back, 5 bases at V and 3 bases at J, with 11 bases in the middle. Germline V gene data show CDR1 as SGHTA and CDR2 as FQGNSA. The CDR3 bases are TGTGCCAGCAGCCTCTGGGGACCCAATCAGCCCCAGCATTTT. Translation gives CASSLWGPNQPQHF.

The CDR3 nucleotides read TGTGCCAGCAGCTTATGGGGGGAGTCCTATAATTCACCCCTCCACTTT. Its protein product is CASSLWGESYNSPLHF. V gene TRBV13 combines with J gene TRBJ1-6; maybe TRBD1 (5 bases). CDR3 length: 16 amino acids. Germline V gene lookup returns CDR1 PRHDT and CDR2 FYEKMQ (reference sequence). The V and J ends lost 2 bases and 1 base respectively, with 9 bases between them.

The chain is built from TRBV5-1 and TRBJ1-2; possible D gene TRBD1, 5 bases. The germline gives CDR1 SGHRS, CDR2 YFSETQ. Trimming cost V 1 base and J 2 bases, with 21 bases left between them. The CDR3 has 18 residues. In DNA form, the CDR3 reads TGCGCCAGCAGCTTGTATAGGGGTGAAGACCGACCGAACTATGGCTACACCTTC. Protein sequence: CASSLYRGEDRPNYGYTF.

Concerning this clonotype: An end of the junction differs from the germline gene, which may be a read error. The V and J genes are TRBV10-3 and TRBJ2-3, with no clear D. The germline gives CDR1 ENHRY, CDR2 SYGVKD. This CDR3 contains 15 residues. CDR3 bases: TGTGCCACCAGTTTCGTTCATTCTAGCACAGATACGCAGTATTTT. This gives the protein CATSFVHSSTDTQYF.

This clonotype was detected only a few times. The rearrangement uses TRBV12-3 or TRBV12-4 and TRBJ2-5, with 10 bases identical to TRBD2. Trimming took 5 bases from V and 4 from J; bases not matched to a gene: 10. This CDR3 contains 16 residues. As DNA, the CDR3 is TGTGCCAGCAGTCAAAAAAATAGCGGGGGGAGAGAGACCCAGTACTTC. It encodes CASSQKNSGGRETQYF.

This clonotype was seen at least ten times. The CDR3, as DNA: TGCAGTGCTGGACTAGCGGGGAGGGGAGACGAGCAGTACTTC. Residues: CSAGLAGRGDEQYF. The rearrangement joins TRBV20-1 to TRBJ2-7, with 12 positions matching TRBD2. Germline trimming cut 5 bases from V and 5 bases from J; bases unmatched to any gene: 7. CDR1 DFQATT and CDR2 SNEGSKA come from the germline V gene (reference sequence). The CDR3 spans 14 residues.

The V gene is TRBV7-2, the J gene TRBJ1-2; 7 bases align to TRBD1. Losses at the gene ends were 5 bases for V and 8 bases for J; bases not matched to a gene: 11. Germline lookup yields CDR1 SGHTA and CDR2 FQGNSA. CDR3 size: 14 residues. This CDR3 reads CASSGLGGAWGYTF. In nucleotides, the CDR3 is TGTGCCAGCAGCGGTTTAGGGGGCGCCTGGGGCTACACCTTC.

There are a few counts of this clonotype. This rearrangement joins TRBV15 to TRBJ2-3; 10 bases are shared with TRBD2. Germline V lookup: CDR1 LNHNV, CDR2 YYDKDF (reference sequence). The ends lost 5 bases at V and 2 bases at J; junction bases unmatched: 7. This CDR3 has 16 residues. DNA for the CDR3: TGTGCCACCAGCGGAAGGACTAGCGGCCTCACAGATACGCAGTATTTT. Its translation: CATSGRTSGLTDTQYF. The full variable domain, completed using reference TRBV15 and TRBJ2-3, is DAMVIQNPRYQVTQFGKPVTLSCSQTLNHNVMYWYQQKSSQAPKLLFHYYDKDFNNEADTPDNFQSRRPNTSFCFLDIRSPGLGDTAMYLCATSGRTSGLTDTQYFGPGTRLTVL.

This clonotype was counted a single time. The chain links TRBV7-9 to TRBJ2-5, with unresolved D. Germline values: CDR1 SEHNR, CDR2 FQNEAQ (reference sequence). This CDR3 spans 16 amino acids. Between the trimmed V and J ends, which lost 1 base and 1 base, there was a span of 13 bases. The CDR3 reads CASSLGFGTAQETQYF. The CDR3 nucleotides read TGTGCCAGCAGCTTAGGATTCGGTACAGCCCAAGAGACCCAGTACTTC.

The rearrangement links TRBV14 to TRBJ1-4; D not resolved. The CDR3 sequence is 17 residues long. CDR1 and CDR2 (germline): SGHDN, FVKESK. V lost 0 bases and J 10 bases, leaving 21 bases between the germline ends. The DNA of the CDR3 is TGTGCCAGCAGCCAAGAATCGTCCACCCTCGCGTCGCGAAAACTGTTTTTT. Amino acid sequence: CASSQESSTLASRKLFF.